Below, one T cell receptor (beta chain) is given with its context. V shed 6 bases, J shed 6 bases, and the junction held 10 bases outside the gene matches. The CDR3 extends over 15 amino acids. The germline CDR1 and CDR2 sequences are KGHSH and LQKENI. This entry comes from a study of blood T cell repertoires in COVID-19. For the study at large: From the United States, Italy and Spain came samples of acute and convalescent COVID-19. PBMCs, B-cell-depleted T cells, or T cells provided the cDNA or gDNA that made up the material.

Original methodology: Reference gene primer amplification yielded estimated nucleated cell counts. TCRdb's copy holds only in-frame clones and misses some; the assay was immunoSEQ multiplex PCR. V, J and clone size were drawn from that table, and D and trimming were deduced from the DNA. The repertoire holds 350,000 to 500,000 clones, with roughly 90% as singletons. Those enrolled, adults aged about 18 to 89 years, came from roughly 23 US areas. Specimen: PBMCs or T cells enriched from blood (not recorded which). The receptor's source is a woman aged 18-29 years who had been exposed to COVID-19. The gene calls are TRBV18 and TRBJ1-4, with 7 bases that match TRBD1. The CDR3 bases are TGTGCCAGCTCCCGCCACAGGGGTAAGGATGAAAAACTGTTTTTT. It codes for CASSRHRGKDEKLFF.